This T cell receptor beta chain is from a study of cytomegalovirus exposure and HLA in healthy donors. The PCR ran on 60 Vbeta and 13 Jbeta primers. TCRdb's copy holds only in-frame clones and misses some; the assay was immunoSEQ multiplex PCR. This sample yields around 140,000 clones, of which under 70% are seen a single time; 6.5% belongs to the top ten. CDR1 is MGHDK, CDR2 SYGVNS, per germline. This CDR3 contains 14 residues. The V and J ends lost 5 bases and 4 bases respectively, with 14 bases between them. The chain carries TRBV25-1 and TRBJ2-5; tentatively, D is TRBD2 (6 bases). This clonotype originated in a woman in her sixties in good health and CMV-seronegative. Sequencing was performed on PBMCs. CDR3 amino acids: CASSPPGGAETQYF. DNA of the CDR3: TGTGCCAGCAGTCCACCAGGAGGGGCAGAGACCCAGTACTTC.